This is a list of T cell receptor beta chains from one sample in a study of blood T cell repertoires in COVID-19. The repertoire was sequenced with immunoSEQ multiplex PCR; TCRdb's copy has only in-frame clones and lacks some. The sample includes fewer than 300,000 clones, around 90% of them seen just once. Specimen: peripheral blood. The receptors stem from a woman between 35 and 50 years old who had recovered from COVID-19. Both conserved end residues are trimmed from each CDR3. Each record gives: D gene, V gene, CDR3 protein. A D gene is named only where the DNA matches it firmly.

d_call: TRBD2; v_call: TRBV19; cdr3_aa: ASSNARRTSGVNEQF
d_call: NA; v_call: TRBV21-1; cdr3_aa: ASGREPLKNTEAF
d_call: NA; v_call: TRBV7-2; cdr3_aa: ASSLAARPNEKLF
d_call: TRBD1; v_call: TRBV7-2; cdr3_aa: ASSLTGGVLSGNTIY
d_call: NA; v_call: TRBV4-3; cdr3_aa: ASSQGMGGVVAQF
d_call: TRBD2; v_call: TRBV4-3; cdr3_aa: ASSQGQRGNEQF
d_call: NA; v_call: TRBV18; cdr3_aa: ASSPPGTTTGELF
d_call: TRBD2; v_call: TRBV3-1/TRBV3-2; cdr3_aa: ASSQGLAGTTDTQY
d_call: NA; v_call: TRBV6-1; cdr3_aa: ASSEFPRLDTQY
d_call: TRBD2; v_call: TRBV18; cdr3_aa: ASSPGGGTDTQY
d_call: NA; v_call: TRBV27; cdr3_aa: ASSLGGGGEQY
d_call: NA; v_call: TRBV11-1; cdr3_aa: ASSSRRNPNYGYT
d_call: TRBD1; v_call: TRBV7-3; cdr3_aa: ASGTGNTEAF
d_call: TRBD2; v_call: TRBV25-1; cdr3_aa: ASSELGGPGYNEQF
d_call: NA; v_call: TRBV5-4; cdr3_aa: ASSPGGGRWTEAF
d_call: NA; v_call: TRBV6-6; cdr3_aa: ASSYGGTVEYEQY
d_call: NA; v_call: TRBV7-2; cdr3_aa: ASRKAGAGQETQY
d_call: TRBD1; v_call: TRBV7-9; cdr3_aa: ASSQAPGGEQF
d_call: NA; v_call: TRBV6-2/TRBV6-3; cdr3_aa: ASSTGSGSNQPQH
d_call: NA; v_call: TRBV10-3; cdr3_aa: AIRGGPEQF
d_call: TRBD1; v_call: TRBV2; cdr3_aa: ATQPDRPSYEQY
d_call: NA; v_call: TRBV20-1; cdr3_aa: SASLASNSYEQY
d_call: TRBD2; v_call: TRBV27; cdr3_aa: ASSTSSGGTGELF
d_call: TRBD1; v_call: TRBV4-3; cdr3_aa: ASSRWGTGAYEQY
d_call: TRBD1; v_call: TRBV7-8; cdr3_aa: ASSSTTGLFTEAF
d_call: NA; v_call: TRBV18; cdr3_aa: ASSPVTGWNTEAF
d_call: NA; v_call: TRBV5-6; cdr3_aa: ASSPLGDTLNTGELF
d_call: NA; v_call: TRBV10-3; cdr3_aa: AISGRRNTEAF
d_call: NA; v_call: TRBV4-1; cdr3_aa: ASSQESAPRGQPQH
d_call: NA; v_call: TRBV30; cdr3_aa: AWEPGLGEQF
d_call: TRBD1; v_call: TRBV10-3; cdr3_aa: AISDYRGRHNEQF
d_call: NA; v_call: TRBV19; cdr3_aa: ASSGRGGEKLF
d_call: TRBD1; v_call: TRBV29-1; cdr3_aa: SVPGQGASEAF
d_call: NA; v_call: TRBV19; cdr3_aa: ASSMGRGYDTQY
d_call: NA; v_call: TRBV5-1; cdr3_aa: ASSLVVSGANVLT